Reported below is one T cell receptor beta chain. Its target is unknown. Time point defined: blood from clinic visit 5 months post-surgery; TSC patient then seizure free. At least one anti-epileptic drug was given before surgery. These data come from a study of brain T cells in children with intractable seizures. Study-wide results and limits: Clones missing pre-surgery may reflect undersampling of that blood sample. HCMV serostatus was not known, and viral specificity came from CDR3 similarity only.

Clones were sequenced by immunoSEQ multiplex PCR, and TCRdb holds only the in-frame ones, with some missing. The table records under 400,000 clones, 93% of them present only once. Germline CDR1 and CDR2: SGHAT and FQNNGV. The CDR3 runs to 16 residues. Deletions cut 3 bases from V and 6 bases from J, with 20 bases between. The V call is TRBV11-2, the J call TRBJ1-2; no reliable D call. This clonotype was sampled from a boy in the first two years of life with tuberous sclerosis and intractable seizures. The material was peripheral blood, obtained 5 to 6 months after surgery. The CDR3 DNA reads TGTGCCAGCAGCTTGGTCGGTAAAGGCGGCTGGGATGGCTACACCTTC. It codes for CASSLVGKGGWDGYTF. Looking up the rest from reference TRBV11-2 and TRBJ1-2 gives the full variable domain: EAGVAQSPRYKIIEKRQSVAFWCNPISGHATLYWYQQILGQGPKLLIQFQNNGVVDDSQLPKDRFSAERLKGVDSTLKIQPAKLEDSAVYLCASSLVGKGGWDGYTFGSGTRLTVV.